These 19 T cell receptor beta chains were all obtained from the same sample, sequenced in a study of patients and donors after allogeneic stem cell transplantation. TCRdb itself ran the RT-PCR reads through MiXCR, one entry per CDR3 protein. The sample carries 150,000 to 200,000 distinct CDR3 sequences, 30% recorded once. Sequenced: blood, either unsorted or a sorted T cell fraction (not recorded which). The receptors here all came from a human donor who was either an allogeneic HSCT recipient or a stem cell or donor lymphocyte infusion donor (not recorded which). It is not recorded whose cells these are; they may come from a transplant donor.

V gene TRBV15 combines with J gene TRBJ2-1; D may be TRBD1 (8 bases). CDR1 and CDR2 from the germline V gene are LNHNV and YYDKDF (reference sequence). Trimming removed 8 bases at V and 5 bases at J, with 13 bases between. CDR3 length: 13 residues. CDR3 DNA sequence: TGTGCCACCCACAGGGGGGGCCACAATGAGCAGTTCTTC. It is translated as CATHRGGHNEQFF.

The chain combines TRBV12-3 or TRBV12-4 with TRBJ2-3; maybe TRBD2 (5 bases). Trimming took 6 bases from V and 5 from J, leaving 21 bases between them. This CDR3 contains 16 residues. The CDR3 DNA follows: TGTGCCAGCAGCCCACGGCGGGTTAGAAGTAGAGATACGCAGTATTTT. It yields the protein CASSPRRVRSRDTQYF.

This clonotype was picked up a small number of times. The chain couples TRBV29-1 to TRBJ2-2; D is unclear. V shed 4 bases and J shed 3 bases, with 15 bases lying between them. This CDR3 comprises 15 residues. Germline V lookup: CDR1 SQVTM, CDR2 ANQGSEA. CDR3 region: CSVVLPTLYTGELFF. The CDR3 DNA follows: TGCAGCGTTGTGCTTCCGACCCTTTACACCGGGGAGCTGTTTTTT.

The CDR3 sequence: CASSREELRDRGDQPQHF. The CDR3 DNA follows: TGTGCCAGCAGCAGAGAAGAGTTGCGGGACAGGGGTGATCAGCCCCAGCATTTT. The V call is TRBV9, the J call TRBJ1-5; 10 bases map to TRBD1. The junction had 15 bases not matched to a gene; V was cut back by 4 bases and J by 5 bases. CDR3 length: 18 residues. Germline CDR1 and CDR2: SGDLS and YYNGEE.

The J gene is TRBJ2-6, the V gene TRBV7-9; tentative D call: TRBD1 (5 bases). This CDR3 has 18 amino acids. In germline, CDR1 is SEHNR, CDR2 FQNEAQ (reference sequence). V was shortened by 0 bases and J by 1 base, with 13 bases between the two germline ends. The CDR3 DNA is TGTGCCAGCAGCTTAGCGCGAGGAGCAGGGTCTGGGGCCAACGTCCTGACTTTC. Its translation: CASSLARGAGSGANVLTF.

This chain links TRBV12-3 or TRBV12-4 with TRBJ2-7, with D possibly TRBD1 on 6 matching bases. Trimming took 5 bases from V and 3 from J, leaving 8 bases between them. This CDR3 spans 12 amino acids. The chain's CDR3 is CASSRQDYEQYF. The CDR3 nucleotides read TGTGCCAGCAGTCGACAGGACTACGAGCAGTACTTC.

The rearrangement links TRBV6-5 to TRBJ2-2; TRBD2 matches at 8 bases. CDR3 size: 16 residues. Germline assignment: CDR1 MNHEY and CDR2 SVGAGI. Trimming cost V 0 bases and J 4 bases; bases outside gene matches: 4. The CDR3 is CASSYSSGSFTGELFF. The CDR3 DNA sequence: TGTGCCAGCAGTTACTCGAGCGGGAGTTTCACCGGGGAGCTGTTTTTT.

J is TRBJ2-1 and V is TRBV12-3 or TRBV12-4; TRBD1 aligns across 7 bases. The CDR3 contains 14 residues. J gave up 2 bases and V 6 bases, and 4 bases lay outside the gene matches. CDR3 nucleotide sequence: TGTGCCAGCAGCCGGGGACAGCCCTACAATGAGCAGTTCTTC. This sequence encodes CASSRGQPYNEQFF.

J is TRBJ2-1 and V is TRBV6-6, with D possibly being TRBD2 (6 bases). CDR3 length: 11 amino acids. Germline V gives CDR1 MNHNY, CDR2 SVGAGI (reference sequence). Trimming pared 4 bases from V and 15 bases from J, leaving 13 bases between. The DNA of the CDR3 is TGTGCCAGCAGTTTTGCGGGATGGATGTTCTTC. Its translation: CASSFAGWMFF.

The rearrangement links TRBV20-1 to TRBJ2-2; TRBD1 is a possible D gene (6 bases). Trimming pared 5 bases from V and 2 bases from J, leaving 12 bases between. The CDR3 totals 14 residues. CDR1 is DFQATT and CDR2 is SNEGSKA in the germline V gene (reference sequence). The CDR3 here is CSAPRTANTGELFF. The DNA of the CDR3 is TGCAGTGCTCCTAGGACAGCTAACACCGGGGAGCTGTTTTTT.

In DNA form, the CDR3 reads TGTGCCAGCAGTTTAGGAGTGAAGAATCAGCCCCAGCATTTT. Residues: CASSLGVKNQPQHF. The chain combines TRBV28 with TRBJ1-5; D remains ambiguous. CDR3 length: 14 residues. Germline V CDR1 and CDR2: MDHEN, SYDVKM. Trimming removed 2 bases from V and 4 bases from J, with 9 bases in between.

This clonotype showed up just a few times. The chain links TRBV20-1 to TRBJ2-3; 7 bases align to TRBD2. The CDR3 extends over 10 amino acids. CDR1 is DFQATT, CDR2 SNEGSKA, per germline (reference sequence). V shed 8 bases, J shed 9 bases, and the junction held 5 bases outside the gene matches. CDR3 DNA sequence: TGCAGTCCGGGGGGTAGAACGCAGTATTTT. Translating gives CSPGGRTQYF.

This clonotype was recorded a few times. The rearrangement uses TRBV5-5 and TRBJ1-5; D is ambiguous. Germline CDR1 and CDR2: SGHKS and YYEKEE (reference sequence). The length of the CDR3 is 16 residues. Trimming took 4 bases from V and 0 from J, leaving 14 bases between them. The CDR3 nucleotides are TGTGCCAGCAGCCCCCGAGGTGCATATAGCAATCAGCCCCAGCATTTT. Translated: CASSPRGAYSNQPQHF.

The J gene is TRBJ1-1, the V gene TRBV10-1; D gene ambiguous. Trimming stripped 0 bases from V and 1 base from J, with 6 bases between. Germline values: CDR1 WNHNN, CDR2 SYGVQD (reference sequence). This CDR3 is built from 14 residues. The CDR3 here is CASSESAGNTEAFF. Here the CDR3 DNA reads TGCGCCAGCAGTGAGTCGGCGGGGAACACTGAAGCTTTCTTT.

CDR3 in DNA: TGCAGTGCTAGAGATAAGCGCGCCTACGAGCAGTACTTC. Encoded protein: CSARDKRAYEQYF. This chain joins TRBV20-1 and TRBJ2-7; no firm D call. The germline V and J ends were trimmed by 0 bases and 2 bases, with 8 bases remaining between them. This CDR3 comprises 13 residues. Germline CDR1 is DFQATT and CDR2 is SNEGSKA (reference sequence).

This rearrangement joins TRBV20-1 to TRBJ2-3; D may be TRBD2 (6 bases). Trimming took off 0 bases at V and 4 bases at J, with 14 bases between the two ends. Per the germline V gene, CDR1 is DFQATT and CDR2 is SNEGSKA (reference sequence). This CDR3 spans 15 amino acids. The CDR3: CSARDGSGSADTQYF. As DNA, the CDR3 is TGCAGTGCTAGAGATGGGAGCGGGTCCGCAGATACGCAGTATTTT.

The chain couples TRBV20-1 to TRBJ2-1; 10 nucleotides match TRBD2. V lost 5 bases and J lost 0; bases outside the gene matches: 10. The CDR3 consists of 17 residues. CDR1 is DFQATT and CDR2 is SNEGSKA in the germline V gene (reference sequence). In nucleotides, the CDR3 is TGCAGTGCTCCCCAGCGGGAGGGCCACAGCTCCTACAATGAGCAGTTCTTC. Encoded protein: CSAPQREGHSSYNEQFF.

The V call is TRBV12-3 or TRBV12-4, the J call TRBJ2-7, with 8 bases that match TRBD1. There are 14 residues in the CDR3. V dropped 5 bases and J dropped 2; count of bases not matched to a gene: 5. The chain's CDR3 is CASSTMDRAYEQYF. CDR3 bases: TGTGCCAGCAGTACCATGGACAGGGCCTACGAGCAGTACTTC.

This chain connects TRBV19 to TRBJ2-1, with D tentatively TRBD1 or TRBD2 (5 bases each). Germline CDR1 and CDR2: LNHDA and SQIVND (reference sequence). This CDR3 spans 14 amino acids. The V and J ends lost 4 bases and 5 bases respectively, with 12 bases between them. CDR3 protein: CASSTPQGHNEQFF. DNA for the CDR3: TGTGCCAGTAGTACCCCGCAGGGACACAATGAGCAGTTCTTC.